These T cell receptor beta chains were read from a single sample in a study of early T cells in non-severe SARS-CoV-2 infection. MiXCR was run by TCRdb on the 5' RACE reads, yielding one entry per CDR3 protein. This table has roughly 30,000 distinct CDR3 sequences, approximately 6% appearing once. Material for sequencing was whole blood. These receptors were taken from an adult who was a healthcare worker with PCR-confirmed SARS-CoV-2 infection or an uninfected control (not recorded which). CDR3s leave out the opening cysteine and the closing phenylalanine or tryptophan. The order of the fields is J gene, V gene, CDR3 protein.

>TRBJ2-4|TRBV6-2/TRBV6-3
ASSYSRHIQY
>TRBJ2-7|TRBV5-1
ASRQIGTGADEQY
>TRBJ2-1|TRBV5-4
ASSLEGDMVGGSYNEQF
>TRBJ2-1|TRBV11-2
ASSFDLLAGGGSYNEQF
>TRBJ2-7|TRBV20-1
SATASHEQY
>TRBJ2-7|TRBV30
AWRTGTSSYEQY
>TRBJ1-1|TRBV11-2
ASSLGSREGAAF
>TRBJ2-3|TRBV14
ASSQKGTTDTQY
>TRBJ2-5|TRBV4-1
ASSQLLATGGETQY
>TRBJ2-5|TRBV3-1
ASSLKTGGGETQY
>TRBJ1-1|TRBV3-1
ASSQGGARDTEAF
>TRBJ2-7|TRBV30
AWSPMRLAGGVAYEQY
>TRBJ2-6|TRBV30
ASTGGNVLT
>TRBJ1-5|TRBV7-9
ASSLQGGQPQH
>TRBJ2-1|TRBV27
ASSQTSGRASPNEQF
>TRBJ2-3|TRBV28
ASRTGLIYTDTQY
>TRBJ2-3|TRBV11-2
ASSLDRTGTHGDTQY
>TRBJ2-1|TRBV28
ASPPSGTELTYNEQF
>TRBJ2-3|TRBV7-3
ASSKDGAARTDTQY
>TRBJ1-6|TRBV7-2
ASSLTGRKSSYNSPLH
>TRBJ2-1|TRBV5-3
AEPGGGYNEQF
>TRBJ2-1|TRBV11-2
ASSFSRSGRRVYNEQF
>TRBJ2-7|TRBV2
ASMGLVTSNEQY
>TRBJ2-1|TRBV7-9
ASRPPPGLAYNEQF
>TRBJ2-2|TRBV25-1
ASSYGMNTGELF
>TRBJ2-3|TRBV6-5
ASSYGSGRADTQY
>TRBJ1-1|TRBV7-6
ASSLAVRDTEAF
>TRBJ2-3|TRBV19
ASSMGQGHSTDTQY
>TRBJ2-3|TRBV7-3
ASSLGAGGSTDTQY
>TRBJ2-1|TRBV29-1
SGGLADYNEQF
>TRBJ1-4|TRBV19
ASSMLRTATNEKLF
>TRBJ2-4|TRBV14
ASSRGTSGSSKNIQY
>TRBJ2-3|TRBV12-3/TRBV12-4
ASSFSTRDSTQY
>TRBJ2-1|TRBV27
ASSPSGRAYNEQF
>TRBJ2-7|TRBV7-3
ASSLGLAKSSYEQY
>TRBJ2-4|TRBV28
ASGFMSSKNIQY
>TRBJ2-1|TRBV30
AWTEGVEQF
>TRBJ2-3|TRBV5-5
ATQGGSIADTQY
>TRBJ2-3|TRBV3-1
ASSPAGGWTDTQY
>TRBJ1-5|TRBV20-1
SARQGGSSSNQPQH
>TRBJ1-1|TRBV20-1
SAREATEVTEAF
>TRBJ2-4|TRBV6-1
ASSSELAGGHREY
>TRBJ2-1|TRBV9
ASSVEIANSDEQF
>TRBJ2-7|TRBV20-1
SAPGGRPYEQY
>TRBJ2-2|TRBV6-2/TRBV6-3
ASSYTDTGELF
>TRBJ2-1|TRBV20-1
SASTVTNPRNNEQF
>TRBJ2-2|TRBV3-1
ASSQSRDRVNSGELF
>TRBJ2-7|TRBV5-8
ASSFTLGTGEAYEQY
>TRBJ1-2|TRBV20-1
SAAVSGYT
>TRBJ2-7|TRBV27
ASSPSRPEGEQY
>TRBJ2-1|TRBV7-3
ASSPGLAREQF
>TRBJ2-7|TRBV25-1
ASSETGTSAYEQY